This T cell receptor (beta chain) was identified in a study of blood T cell repertoires in COVID-19. About the research overall: Samples came from the United States, Italy and Spain, spanning acute and convalescent COVID-19.

This CDR3 is built from 16 residues. CDR1 is SGDLS, CDR2 YYNGEE, per germline. The J segment lost 4 bases and the V segment lost 4 bases, leaving 7 bases of the junction unmatched. Original handling: How many nucleated cells were present was estimated from reference gene primer amplification. Method: immunoSEQ multiplex PCR; TCRdb's copy keeps in-frame clones and lacks some. Clone size and V and J calls were adopted from that table, with D and trimming inferred from the DNA. The sample contains 55,000 or so clones, roughly 90% of which appear only once. The clonotype comes from a man in his sixties with active COVID-19. The chain uses TRBV9 and TRBJ2-5; 13 nucleotides agree with TRBD2. Material: peripheral blood. The CDR3 here is CASSPGLAGVPETQYF. CDR3 coding DNA: TGTGCCAGCAGCCCTGGACTAGCGGGAGTTCCAGAGACCCAGTACTTC.